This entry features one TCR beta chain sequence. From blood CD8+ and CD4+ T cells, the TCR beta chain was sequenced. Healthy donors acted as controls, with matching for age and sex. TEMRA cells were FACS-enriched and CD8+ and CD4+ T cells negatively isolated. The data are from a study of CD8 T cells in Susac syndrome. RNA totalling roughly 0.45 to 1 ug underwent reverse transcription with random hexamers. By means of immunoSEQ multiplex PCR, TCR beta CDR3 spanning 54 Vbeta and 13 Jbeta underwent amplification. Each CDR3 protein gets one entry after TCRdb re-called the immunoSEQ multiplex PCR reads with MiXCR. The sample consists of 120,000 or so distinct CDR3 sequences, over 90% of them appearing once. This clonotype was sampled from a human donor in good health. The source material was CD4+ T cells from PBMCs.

The CDR3 DNA follows: TGTGCCAGTAGTCCGGGACAGCCTAATGAAAAACTGTTTTTT. As protein: CASSPGQPNEKLFF. The chain recombines TRBV19 with TRBJ1-4, with 7 bases that match TRBD1. The germline V gene encodes CDR1 LNHDA and CDR2 SQIVND (reference sequence). The V and J ends lost 5 bases and 3 bases, in that order; junction bases with no gene match: 3. The CDR3 spans 14 residues.